This TCR beta chain emerged from a study of response to subunit inactivated influenza vaccine. Germline V gene sequence: CDR1 DFQATT, CDR2 SNEGSKA (reference sequence). The CDR3 is 17 amino acids. Study-level points and caveats: Researchers suggested that each seasonal influenza vaccination recruits few new T cells.

On this clonotype: The antigen is not known.

TCRdb re-derived calls from the RT-PCR reads in MiXCR, one entry per CDR3 protein. Of 860,000 or so distinct CDR3 sequences listed, 21% are singletons. This receptor was identified in a man aged 50 to 59 who received an inactivated influenza vaccine. The V gene is TRBV20-1, the J gene TRBJ2-3; 11 bases are shared with TRBD2. Sample: PBMCs from blood, taken 5 days after vaccination. The CDR3 protein is CCFSTGTSGAGMSTQYF. The CDR3 DNA sequence: TGCTGTTTTTCCACCGGGACTAGCGGTGCCGGGATGAGTACGCAGTATTTT.